The clone carrying this TCR beta chain is a singleton in its sample. The antigen is undetermined. Different DNA sequences within this sample yield the same CDR3. This sample is part of a study of shared clonotypes between healthy human individuals. Background on the study: Three CD4 naive, three CD4 memory, two CD8 naive and one CD8 memory plate were used per donor. Study-wide results and limits: Generation probabilities were higher for clonotypes shared across all four sorted-subset donors than for unshared ones. An effect of sequencing depth on clonotype sharing among donors was expected. Naive subsets generally had larger estimated richness than memory subsets.

The protocol was immunoSEQ multiplex PCR, while the TCRdb copy is restricted to in-frame clones and leaves out a portion. The sample lists around 79,000 clones, 62% occurring once. The receptor's source is a man in his thirties or forties in good health. What was sequenced was memory CD8+ T cells sorted from blood. Described subset: CD45RO+ cells pooled with CCR7-negative TemRA cells.

The DNA for the CDR3 is TGTGCCAGCAGTTTCACAGATTACGAGCAGTACTTC. It translates to CASSFTDYEQYF. The V and J genes are TRBV28 and TRBJ2-7; D remains unclear. Germline-derived CDR1 and CDR2 are MDHEN and SYDVKM. The CDR3 is made up of 12 amino acids. Deletions cut 3 bases from V and 4 bases from J, with 7 bases between.